Listed below are T cell receptor beta chains from one sample, sequenced in a study of identical twins. TCRdb analysed the 5' RACE reads with MiXCR anew, one entry per CDR3 protein. The sample gives some 500,000 distinct CDR3 sequences, 14% of which show up once; roughly 0.56% is in the top ten. The same sample was also used in a study of yellow fever vaccine responses in identical twins.

The sequenced sample consisted of CD4+ T cells sorted from blood. The origin of the receptors is a woman younger than 35 in good health. Both conserved end residues are part of each CDR3. The D gene is left open where the match is weak. The size of a clone is reported for some rows only, either as once, few or many, or as a class for expanded clones.

CDR3nt: TGTGCCAGCAGCTTAGATCGGGAGCCGTTTTTT; CDR3aa: CASSLDREPFF; abundance: NA; d_gene: NA; j_gene: TRBJ2-2; v_gene: TRBV7-2; len: 11
CDR3nt: TGTGCCAGCAGTTGGGCTAGCGGGAGGGCGCAGTCTGGCGCAGATACGCAGTATTTT; CDR3aa: CASSWASGRAQSGADTQYF; abundance: few; d_gene: TRBD2; j_gene: TRBJ2-3; v_gene: TRBV12-3/TRBV12-4; len: 19
CDR3nt: TGTGCCAGCAGTGACGGAATAAGCCAAGAGACCCAGTACTTC; CDR3aa: CASSDGISQETQYF; abundance: NA; d_gene: NA; j_gene: TRBJ2-5; v_gene: TRBV2; len: 14
CDR3nt: TGCAGTGCTCCTATTCCCGGGACTAGCGGGAGTGAGCAGTTCTTC; CDR3aa: CSAPIPGTSGSEQFF; abundance: few; d_gene: TRBD2; j_gene: TRBJ2-1; v_gene: TRBV20-1; len: 15
CDR3nt: TGTGCCACCAGAATAGGAGACGGCCCCTACGAGCAGTACTTC; CDR3aa: CATRIGDGPYEQYF; abundance: few; d_gene: NA; j_gene: TRBJ2-7; v_gene: TRBV15; len: 14
CDR3nt: TGTGCCATCAGTGGGCTAGCGGGGCAGAATGAGCAGTTCTTC; CDR3aa: CAISGLAGQNEQFF; abundance: many; d_gene: TRBD2; j_gene: TRBJ2-1; v_gene: TRBV10-3; len: 14
CDR3nt: TGTGCCAGCAGCCAAGATATCGGGACTAGGTCCACAGATACGCAGTATTTT; CDR3aa: CASSQDIGTRSTDTQYF; abundance: NA; d_gene: TRBD2; j_gene: TRBJ2-3; v_gene: TRBV3-1; len: 17
CDR3nt: TGTGCCAGCAGCCCCAGGCCGGGCTCCTACGAGCAGTACTTC; CDR3aa: CASSPRPGSYEQYF; abundance: NA; d_gene: NA; j_gene: TRBJ2-7; v_gene: TRBV9; len: 14
CDR3nt: TGCGCCAGCAGTGACCTAAGCGGGAGGGGTCACAATGAGCAGTTCTTC; CDR3aa: CASSDLSGRGHNEQFF; abundance: NA; d_gene: TRBD2; j_gene: TRBJ2-1; v_gene: TRBV10-1; len: 16
CDR3nt: TGTGCCAGCAGTTCAAGATCACTAGCGGGAGGGAACTCCTACAATGAGCAGTTCTTC; CDR3aa: CASSSRSLAGGNSYNEQFF; abundance: few; d_gene: TRBD2; j_gene: TRBJ2-1; v_gene: TRBV6-2/TRBV6-3; len: 19
CDR3nt: TGTGCCAGCATCCCCAGGTCAGACACCGGGGAGCTGTTTTTT; CDR3aa: CASIPRSDTGELFF; abundance: few; d_gene: NA; j_gene: TRBJ2-2; v_gene: TRBV7-8; len: 14
CDR3nt: TGCAGTAATTCGAAGGGGACCTACTCCTACGAGCAGTACTTC; CDR3aa: CSNSKGTYSYEQYF; abundance: many; d_gene: NA; j_gene: TRBJ2-7; v_gene: TRBV20-1; len: 14
CDR3nt: TGTGCCAGCAGTTCCTGGAGGGGTGTCACCGGGGAGCTGTTTTTT; CDR3aa: CASSSWRGVTGELFF; abundance: few; d_gene: NA; j_gene: TRBJ2-2; v_gene: TRBV9; len: 15
CDR3nt: TGCGCCAGCAGAAGGACAGCAACTAATGAAAAACTGTTTTTT; CDR3aa: CASRRTATNEKLFF; abundance: many; d_gene: NA; j_gene: TRBJ1-4; v_gene: TRBV5-1; len: 14
CDR3nt: TGTGCCAGCAGTTATGGCAGGAGCTCCTACGAGCAGTACTTC; CDR3aa: CASSYGRSSYEQYF; abundance: few; d_gene: NA; j_gene: TRBJ2-7; v_gene: TRBV6-5; len: 14
CDR3nt: TGTGCCAGCAGCTCACGTTCAACTAATGAAAAACTGTTTTTT; CDR3aa: CASSSRSTNEKLFF; abundance: NA; d_gene: NA; j_gene: TRBJ1-4; v_gene: TRBV7-8; len: 14
CDR3nt: TGTGCCAGCAGCCGTAGTGGGGGTAGCGGGAGTATCACAGATACGCAGTATTTT; CDR3aa: CASSRSGGSGSITDTQYF; abundance: few; d_gene: TRBD2; j_gene: TRBJ2-3; v_gene: TRBV9; len: 18
CDR3nt: TGTGCCACCAGTCCCGGGACAGGGAACGAGCAGTACTTC; CDR3aa: CATSPGTGNEQYF; abundance: many; d_gene: TRBD1; j_gene: TRBJ2-7; v_gene: TRBV24-1; len: 13
CDR3nt: TGTGCCATCAGAGGAGATGGGGGGCGTGAGTCGAACACTGAAGCTTTCTTT; CDR3aa: CAIRGDGGRESNTEAFF; abundance: NA; d_gene: NA; j_gene: TRBJ1-1; v_gene: TRBV10-3; len: 17
CDR3nt: TGTGCCAGCTCACCCCTTGGGGTGTCAGGCTACGAGCAGTACTTC; CDR3aa: CASSPLGVSGYEQYF; abundance: few; d_gene: NA; j_gene: TRBJ2-7; v_gene: TRBV18; len: 15
CDR3nt: TGTGCCAGCAGCTCCTTAGGAGGACTAGCGGGAACCAATGAGCAGTTCTTC; CDR3aa: CASSSLGGLAGTNEQFF; abundance: NA; d_gene: TRBD2; j_gene: TRBJ2-1; v_gene: TRBV7-8; len: 17
CDR3nt: TGTGCCAGCATTTCTGAAAGTGGACAGAACACCGGGGAGCTGTTTTTT; CDR3aa: CASISESGQNTGELFF; abundance: few; d_gene: NA; j_gene: TRBJ2-2; v_gene: TRBV6-5; len: 16
CDR3nt: TGCGCCAGCAGTCGACGGACGGATATGAACACTGAAGCTTTCTTT; CDR3aa: CASSRRTDMNTEAFF; abundance: few; d_gene: NA; j_gene: TRBJ1-1; v_gene: TRBV5-1; len: 15
CDR3nt: TGTGCCAGCAGCCTGTGGGGGACTAGCGGAGCCTCTGGGGCCAACGTCCTGACTTTC; CDR3aa: CASSLWGTSGASGANVLTF; abundance: NA; d_gene: TRBD2; j_gene: TRBJ2-6; v_gene: TRBV4-2; len: 19
CDR3nt: TGTGCCAGCAGTGAATCGGGTAGGGAGCCAAGAAACATTCAGTACTTC; CDR3aa: CASSESGREPRNIQYF; abundance: NA; d_gene: NA; j_gene: TRBJ2-4; v_gene: TRBV25-1; len: 16
CDR3nt: TGTGCCAGGTCCGGGACAGGGTTAGGGGAGACCCAGTACTTC; CDR3aa: CARSGTGLGETQYF; abundance: few; d_gene: TRBD1; j_gene: TRBJ2-5; v_gene: TRBV2; len: 14
CDR3nt: TGTGCCAGCACCTGGGGTAGAGTCACAGATACGCAGTATTTT; CDR3aa: CASTWGRVTDTQYF; abundance: NA; d_gene: NA; j_gene: TRBJ2-3; v_gene: TRBV12-3/TRBV12-4; len: 14
CDR3nt: TGTGCCAGCAGAGGGGGGACAGGGGGCCCCTACAATGAGCAGTTCTTC; CDR3aa: CASRGGTGGPYNEQFF; abundance: few; d_gene: TRBD1; j_gene: TRBJ2-1; v_gene: TRBV12-3/TRBV12-4; len: 16
CDR3nt: TGTGCCAGCAGCGTGACAAGGGGGCCTAACACCGGGGAGCTGTTTTTT; CDR3aa: CASSVTRGPNTGELFF; abundance: NA; d_gene: TRBD1; j_gene: TRBJ2-2; v_gene: TRBV9; len: 16
CDR3nt: TGTGCCAGCAGCTTAGAGGGCGTTAATGAGCAGTTCTTC; CDR3aa: CASSLEGVNEQFF; abundance: few; d_gene: NA; j_gene: TRBJ2-1; v_gene: TRBV7-9; len: 13
CDR3nt: TGTGCCAGCAGCCGAGCCTCTTCCAGTACCTACGAGCAGTACTTC; CDR3aa: CASSRASSSTYEQYF; abundance: few; d_gene: NA; j_gene: TRBJ2-7; v_gene: TRBV7-2; len: 15
CDR3nt: TGTGCCAGCACCCAAAATCCGGGACAGGTATCCGAGCAGTACTTC; CDR3aa: CASTQNPGQVSEQYF; abundance: NA; d_gene: TRBD1; j_gene: TRBJ2-7; v_gene: TRBV7-9; len: 15
CDR3nt: TGTGCCAGCAGCCAAGTGAGTACAGGGGCCGTACGCTACAATGAGCAGTTCTTC; CDR3aa: CASSQVSTGAVRYNEQFF; abundance: many; d_gene: TRBD1; j_gene: TRBJ2-1; v_gene: TRBV4-2; len: 18
CDR3nt: TGTGCCAGCAGCCGGGCGCCCGGGAACGCAGATACGCAGTATTTT; CDR3aa: CASSRAPGNADTQYF; abundance: NA; d_gene: NA; j_gene: TRBJ2-3; v_gene: TRBV7-2; len: 15
CDR3nt: TGTGCCAGCAGTCCCCAAGGAGAGACCCAGTACTTC; CDR3aa: CASSPQGETQYF; abundance: many; d_gene: NA; j_gene: TRBJ2-5; v_gene: TRBV12-3/TRBV12-4; len: 12
CDR3nt: TGTGCCAGCAGAGTGGAGCGGGGGAGCACAGATACGCAGTATTTT; CDR3aa: CASRVERGSTDTQYF; abundance: few; d_gene: TRBD2; j_gene: TRBJ2-3; v_gene: TRBV2; len: 15
CDR3nt: TGTGCCAGCACCTCCCCCCAGGGGGGCCCCTACGAGCAGTACTTC; CDR3aa: CASTSPQGGPYEQYF; abundance: NA; d_gene: NA; j_gene: TRBJ2-7; v_gene: TRBV6-1; len: 15
CDR3nt: TGTGCCAGCAGCTTAGTATGGGGGGCAGGTGCAACCCAGTACTTC; CDR3aa: CASSLVWGAGATQYF; abundance: NA; d_gene: NA; j_gene: TRBJ2-5; v_gene: TRBV7-2; len: 15
CDR3nt: TGTGCCAGCAGCCTTAGCATGAACACTGAAGCTTCCTTT; CDR3aa: CASSLSMNTEASF; abundance: NA; d_gene: NA; j_gene: TRBJ1-1; v_gene: TRBV14; len: 13
CDR3nt: TGTGCCAGCAGCTTAAACGGAATGAACACTGAAGCTTTCTTT; CDR3aa: CASSLNGMNTEAFF; abundance: few; d_gene: NA; j_gene: TRBJ1-1; v_gene: TRBV7-2; len: 14
CDR3nt: TGTGCCAGCAGCCCGGGACAGGGTTCATCCCGCACGGATTTT; CDR3aa: CASSPGQGSSRTDF; abundance: NA; d_gene: TRBD1; j_gene: TRBJ2-3; v_gene: TRBV3-1; len: 14
CDR3nt: TGTGCCAGCAGCTCACGGGGGGCTGATACGCAGTATTTT; CDR3aa: CASSSRGADTQYF; abundance: few; d_gene: NA; j_gene: TRBJ2-3; v_gene: TRBV7-3; len: 13
CDR3nt: TGTGCCAGCAGCTTAGATGGAACGGGGGGCCGGGAGACCCAGTACTTC; CDR3aa: CASSLDGTGGRETQYF; abundance: few; d_gene: NA; j_gene: TRBJ2-5; v_gene: TRBV11-2; len: 16
CDR3nt: TGTGCCATCAGTGAGTCCGAACTATCAAAAAACACAGATACGCAGTATTTT; CDR3aa: CAISESELSKNTDTQYF; abundance: NA; d_gene: NA; j_gene: TRBJ2-3; v_gene: TRBV10-3; len: 17
CDR3nt: TGTGCCAGCAGCTTACCTAGCGGGATCTCCTACAATGAGCAGTTCTTC; CDR3aa: CASSLPSGISYNEQFF; abundance: few; d_gene: TRBD2; j_gene: TRBJ2-1; v_gene: TRBV7-9; len: 16
CDR3nt: TGTGCCAGTCTGGACGGCCCTGAAAAACTGTTTTTT; CDR3aa: CASLDGPEKLFF; abundance: few; d_gene: NA; j_gene: TRBJ1-4; v_gene: TRBV28; len: 12
CDR3nt: TGCGCCAGCAGCTTGACTGTGGGGCGGACTGAAGCTTTCTTT; CDR3aa: CASSLTVGRTEAFF; abundance: few; d_gene: NA; j_gene: TRBJ1-1; v_gene: TRBV5-1; len: 14
CDR3nt: TGCGCCAGCAGTTTAGGCGCAAGTTCTCGGAACACTGAAGCTTTCTTT; CDR3aa: CASSLGASSRNTEAFF; abundance: NA; d_gene: NA; j_gene: TRBJ1-1; v_gene: TRBV5-1; len: 16
CDR3nt: TGTGCCAGCAGCTTGGGTTTTTCGACCGGGGAGCTGTTTTTT; CDR3aa: CASSLGFSTGELFF; abundance: NA; d_gene: NA; j_gene: TRBJ2-2; v_gene: TRBV7-2; len: 14
CDR3nt: TGTGCCAGCAGTGGTCGAGGGGCACTAGAGGAGAACACCGGGGAGCTGTTTTTT; CDR3aa: CASSGRGALEENTGELFF; abundance: NA; d_gene: NA; j_gene: TRBJ2-2; v_gene: TRBV11-1; len: 18
CDR3nt: TGTGCCAGCTCACGGGGACAGACCCAAGAGACCCAGTACTTC; CDR3aa: CASSRGQTQETQYF; abundance: NA; d_gene: TRBD1; j_gene: TRBJ2-5; v_gene: TRBV18; len: 14
CDR3nt: TGTGCCAGCAGCCCAGGGAGAAGAGGTGAAAAACTGTTTTTT; CDR3aa: CASSPGRRGEKLFF; abundance: few; d_gene: NA; j_gene: TRBJ1-4; v_gene: TRBV7-2; len: 14